The clone carrying this T cell receptor (beta chain) was picked up a small number of times. The sample is drawn from a study of blood T cells in healthy people across ages. Looked up from germline, CDR1 is SEHNR and CDR2 is FQNEAQ (reference sequence). The CDR3 consists of 15 residues. Trimming took off 0 bases at V and 2 bases at J, with 10 bases between the two ends. Using a J-beta primer mix together with a sample-barcoded 5' primer, a second PCR was run for roughly 6 to 12 cycles. From the 5' RACE reads, TCRdb called clonotypes with MiXCR, one entry per CDR3 protein. Among roughly 1.5 million distinct CDR3 sequences listed, under 55% were seen once.

Sample: blood. V is TRBV7-9 and J is TRBJ1-1; TRBD1 is a possible D gene (5 bases). The source is a young woman in good health. CDR3 sequence reads: CASSLAAGTNTEAFF. Here the CDR3 DNA reads TGTGCCAGCAGCTTAGCGGCAGGGACTAACACTGAAGCTTTCTTT. Full variable domain (rest looked up from reference TRBV7-9 and TRBJ1-1): DTGVSQNPRHKITKRGQNVTFRCDPISEHNRLYWYRQTLGQGPEFLTYFQNEAQLEKSRLLSDRFSAERPKGSFSTLEIQRTEQGDSAMYLCASSLAAGTNTEAFFGQGTRLTVV.